Each of the 11 T cell receptor beta chains below was sequenced from the same sample in a study of blood T cell repertoires in COVID-19. This table comes from immunoSEQ multiplex PCR, and its TCRdb copy is limited to in-frame clones, with some not included. The sample consists of a few hundred thousand clones, around 86% of them appearing once. The specimen sequenced was peripheral blood. All receptors derive from a woman at least 80 years old with COVID-19, enrolled during active disease.

The chain employs TRBV6-2 or TRBV6-3 and TRBJ2-7, with a possible D match to TRBD2 (6 bases). The CDR3 is 14 amino acids. Germline V lookup: CDR1 MNHEY, CDR2 SVGEGT. V lost 4 bases, J lost 1 base, and 11 bases lay in between. CDR3 sequence reads: CASSWSRGSYEQYF. The DNA of the CDR3 is TGTGCCAGCAGTTGGTCCCGGGGGTCCTACGAGCAGTACTTC.

For the CDR3, the DNA is TGTGCCAGCAGTCCGCAGGGGTCTCCGACCCAAGAGCAGTACTTC. It encodes CASSPQGSPTQEQYF. The V call is TRBV28, the J call TRBJ2-7; possible D gene TRBD1, 6 bases. Germline assignment: CDR1 MDHEN and CDR2 SYDVKM. V was cut by 5 bases and J by 7 bases, with 21 bases left in between. The CDR3 is 15 residues long.

This clone was observed a single time. The chain joins TRBV2 to TRBJ2-5, with 9 bases matching TRBD2. J lost 4 bases, V lost 6 bases, and 0 bases had no gene match. CDR1 is SNHLY, CDR2 FYNNEI, per germline. The CDR3 runs 12 residues. The DNA of the CDR3 is TGTGCCAGCAGACTAGCGGGAGAGACCCAGTACTTC. Protein sequence: CASRLAGETQYF.

This clone has a handful of counts. The rearrangement uses TRBV7-2 and TRBJ2-4; 10 bases align to TRBD2. The CDR3 has 15 residues. Germline values: CDR1 SGHTA, CDR2 FQGNSA. The junction had 7 bases not matched to a gene; V was cut back by 5 bases and J by 6 bases. CDR3 coding DNA: TGTGCCAGCAGCCTAGATCGGACTAGCGGAAACATTCAGTACTTC. This translates into CASSLDRTSGNIQYF. The full variable domain, with the rest looked up from reference TRBV7-2 and TRBJ2-4, is GAGVSQSPSNKVTEKGKDVELRCDPISGHTALYWYRQSLGQGLEFLIYFQGNSAPDKSGLPSDRFSAERTGGSVSTLTIQRTQQEDSAVYLCASSLDRTSGNIQYFGAGTRLSVL.

The CDR3 DNA sequence: TGTGCCAGCTCCCGGACTAGCGGGGGATCGAACACCGGGGAGCTGTTTTTT. Protein: CASSRTSGGSNTGELFF. The chain employs TRBV18 and TRBJ2-2; the match to TRBD2 covers 13 bases. Per germline, CDR1 KGHSH and CDR2 LQKENI. V lost 6 bases and J lost 0; bases outside the gene matches: 4. The CDR3 is made up of 17 amino acids.

The gene calls are TRBV4-1 and TRBJ1-1, with D unresolved. CDR3 size: 14 residues. Germline CDR1 is MGHRA and CDR2 is YSYEKL. Deletions cut 4 bases from V and 1 base from J, with 10 bases between. The CDR3 coding sequence is TGCGCCAGCAGCCTTTCCCAAGCGAACACTGAAGCTTTCTTT. Its translation is CASSLSQANTEAFF.

The rearrangement uses TRBV19 and TRBJ1-2; D possibly corresponds to TRBD1 (5 bases). V was pared by 6 bases and J by 11 bases, with 28 bases between. This CDR3 spans 16 amino acids. Germline V CDR1 and CDR2: LNHDA, SQIVND (reference sequence). The DNA of the CDR3 is TGTGCCAGTAGCCCGGGGGTAGGCCAACGTCGGAGTATATACACCTTC. This translates into CASSPGVGQRRSIYTF.

DNA of the CDR3: TGTGCCAGCAGCCCTGGGACAGGGGGCTTCAATGAGCAGTTCTTC. Its protein is CASSPGTGGFNEQFF. This chain links TRBV3-1 (or the pseudogene TRBV3-2) with TRBJ2-1, with 12 bases identical to TRBD1. With 4 bases clipped from V and 6 bases from J, the junction kept 4 bases outside the gene matches. Germline CDR1 reads LGHDT; CDR2 reads YNNKEL (reference sequence). The length of the CDR3 is 15 residues.

V usage is TRBV19 and J usage is TRBJ1-6, with TRBD1 matching 7 bases. The germline gives CDR1 LNHDA, CDR2 SQIVND (reference sequence). V trimming: 4 bases; J trimming: 0 bases; junction bases outside the gene matches: 3. The CDR3 runs 16 residues. The CDR3 nucleotides are TGTGCCAGTAGTACCAGGGGGAGCTCCTATAATTCACCCCTCCACTTT. This codes for CASSTRGSSYNSPLHF.

This chain links TRBV29-1 with TRBJ2-3; D is perhaps TRBD2 (7 bases). This CDR3 comprises 14 residues. Germline lookup yields CDR1 SQVTM and CDR2 ANQGSEA. The V gene lost 6 bases and the J gene lost 1 base, with 14 bases spanning the gap. CDR3 protein: CSVAPGGRTDTQYF. The DNA for the CDR3 is TGCAGCGTGGCCCCCGGGGGGCGCACAGATACGCAGTATTTT.

CDR3 in amino acids: CASNLGQGAPQHF. The CDR3 DNA reads as TGTGCCAGCAACTTAGGACAGGGGGCCCCCCAGCATTTT. The gene calls are TRBV2 and TRBJ1-5; 11 nucleotides match TRBD1. The germline CDR1 and CDR2 sequences are SNHLY and FYNNEI. J was trimmed by 10 bases and V by 7 bases; bases with no gene match: 6. The CDR3 has 13 residues.